The clone carrying this TCR beta chain was seen only a few times. Its antigen is not known. Libraries for TCRalpha and TCRbeta carried sample barcodes and unique molecular identifiers via 5'RACE. TCRdb called the 5' RACE reads again in MiXCR, with one record for every CDR3 protein. The sample consists of about 360,000 distinct CDR3 sequences, roughly 14% of them appearing once. J was trimmed by 2 bases and V by 4 bases; bases with no gene match: 10. Germline CDR1 and CDR2: SGHTA and FQGTGA. The CDR3 runs 17 residues. This specimen comes from a study of T-cell memory formation after mild COVID-19. In the study overall: Largely, the TCR clusters proved donor specific.

General observations from the study: Pre-infection memory harbored some responding clones, suggesting cross-reactive memory joined. Contracting clones from day 15 to 85 showed balanced CD4/CD8; later expanders favored CD4+.

This receptor was taken from a man younger than 35 who had mild COVID-19 (a few samples of this study predate the infection). Cell type and time point are not known. The genes are TRBV7-3 and TRBJ2-3, with 9 positions matching TRBD2. The sample was PBMCs or a T cell subset sorted from them (not recorded which). CDR3 DNA sequence: TGTGCCAGCAGCTCGGGGGGGCCTAGCGGGGTCACAGATACGCAGTATTTT. Encoded protein: CASSSGGPSGVTDTQYF.